This entry features one T cell receptor beta chain sequence. Original processing notes: Amplification with reference gene primers provided the estimates of nucleated cell counts. Data came from immunoSEQ multiplex PCR; TCRdb stores just in-frame clones and leaves some out. That table is the source of V, J and clone size, and D and trimming were worked out from the DNA. The table shows fewer than 100,000 clones, with about 85% occurring only once. The CDR3 runs to 15 residues. Trimming took 3 bases from V and 3 from J, leaving 14 bases between them. Germline V gives CDR1 SNHLY, CDR2 FYNNEI. This sample was included in a study of blood T cell repertoires in COVID-19. Looking at the study overall: Sites across the United States, Italy and Spain contributed samples from acute and convalescent COVID-19. From T cells, B-cell-depleted T cells, or PBMCs came the material, which was cDNA or gDNA.

V usage is TRBV2 and J usage is TRBJ1-1, with D tentatively TRBD1 (5 bases). The sequence was collected from a man between 65 and 85 years old with acute or convalescent COVID-19. The sequencing sample was made of peripheral blood. CDR3 sequence: CASSEWGTMDTEAFF. The CDR3, as DNA: TGTGCCAGCAGTGAGTGGGGGACTATGGACACTGAAGCTTTCTTT. Full variable domain (rest looked up from reference TRBV2 and TRBJ1-1): EPEVTQTPSHQVTQMGQEVILRCVPISNHLYFYWYRQILGQKVEFLVSFYNNEISEKSEIFDDQFSVERPDGSNFTLKIRSTKLEDSAMYFCASSEWGTMDTEAFFGQGTRLTVV.